What follows are 31 T cell receptor beta chains derived from one specimen sequenced in a study of T cell responses to AZD1222 COVID-19 vaccine. The data were produced by immunoSEQ multiplex PCR, yet TCRdb's version contains in-frame clones alone and is incomplete. The sample lists 45,000 or so clones, more than 80% occurring once. Sequences were derived from peripheral blood, sampled on day 0 of AZD1222 vaccination. The receptors shown here come from an adult in good health.

This clone was counted once. The V call is TRBV2, the J call TRBJ1-5, with D perhaps TRBD1 (5 bases). CDR3 length: 15 residues. Germline CDR1 is SNHLY and CDR2 is FYNNEI. Trimming pared 8 bases from V and 0 bases from J, leaving 14 bases between. CDR3 bases: TGTGCCAGCGGGGCAGGGCCGTATAGCAATCAGCCCCAGCATTTT. It yields the protein CASGAGPYSNQPQHF.

V is TRBV3-1 (or the pseudogene TRBV3-2) and J is TRBJ1-2; D uncertain. CDR1 is LGHDT, CDR2 YNNKEL, per germline (reference sequence). Between the trimmed V and J ends, which lost 1 base and 4 bases, there was a span of 4 bases. There are 12 residues in the CDR3. In nucleotides, the CDR3 is TGTGCCAGCAGCCAAGCGGCCTATGGCTACACCTTC. This encodes CASSQAAYGYTF.

This clone was counted only a few times. CDR3 sequence reads: CASSLGQGYTYEQYF. In DNA, the CDR3 is TGTGCCAGCAGCTTAGGACAGGGATACACCTACGAGCAGTACTTC. The chain employs TRBV11-2 and TRBJ2-7; TRBD1 agrees at 7 bases. Germline V gives CDR1 SGHAT, CDR2 FQNNGV. The CDR3 extends over 15 amino acids. The V and J ends lost 1 base and 2 bases, in that order; junction bases with no gene match: 5.

V is TRBV7-6 and J is TRBJ2-7; D unclear. Germline values: CDR1 SGHVS, CDR2 FNYEAQ. The CDR3 has 15 amino acids. The V and J ends lost 1 base and 5 bases respectively, with 15 bases between them. The CDR3 nucleotides are TGTGCCAGCAGCTTAGTGGCAGACCACGGCGACGAGCAGTACTTC. It is translated as CASSLVADHGDEQYF.

CDR3 region: CASSVRTVYNEQFF. Written as DNA, the CDR3 is TGTGCCAGCAGCGTCAGGACAGTCTACAATGAGCAGTTCTTC. This chain connects TRBV9 to TRBJ2-1, with D tentatively TRBD1 (6 bases). Per germline, CDR1 SGDLS and CDR2 YYNGEE. The V end was cut by 2 bases, the J end by 3 bases, with 9 bases between. This CDR3 is 14 amino acids long.

The J gene is TRBJ2-3, the V gene TRBV21-1; TRBD2 is taken as the D call from the table, unchecked against the DNA. TRBV21-1 is a pseudogene. This CDR3 comprises 16 residues. CDR3: CASSKGGGSGTDTQYF. The CDR3, as DNA: TGTGCCAGCAGCAAGGGAGGCGGGAGTGGCACAGATACGCAGTATTTT.

V and J are TRBV14 and TRBJ2-1; 8 nucleotides agree with TRBD2. Trimming took 1 base from V and 1 from J; bases not matched to a gene: 6. CDR1 and CDR2 from the germline V gene are SGHDN and FVKESK. The CDR3 runs 17 residues. The CDR3 reads CASSQGRGAPSYNEQFF. The CDR3 bases are TGTGCCAGCAGCCAAGGGCGGGGGGCCCCTTCCTACAATGAGCAGTTCTTC.

Here the CDR3 reads CASSMGGTANYGYTF. In nucleotides, the CDR3 is TGCGCCAGCAGCATGGGGGGTACGGCTAACTATGGCTACACCTTC. V gene TRBV5-1 combines with J gene TRBJ1-2, with D tentatively TRBD1 (5 bases). Trimming stripped 4 bases from V and 0 bases from J, with 13 bases between. CDR1 and CDR2 (germline): SGHRS, YFSETQ. This CDR3 region has 15 residues.

V usage is TRBV2 and J usage is TRBJ1-2; D gene uncertain. V was clipped by 3 bases and J by 6 bases, with 17 bases between them. Germline V gene lookup returns CDR1 SNHLY and CDR2 FYNNEI. This CDR3 comprises 15 residues. The CDR3 nucleotides are TGTGCCAGCAGTGACCCTTCTCGGCCTCGGGATGGCTACACCTTC. It translates to CASSDPSRPRDGYTF.

This chain connects TRBV7-2 to TRBJ1-6; TRBD1 matches 9 bases. Looked up from germline, CDR1 is SGHTA and CDR2 is FQGNSA. V gave up 4 bases and J gave up 10 bases; unmatched junction bases: 11. This CDR3 has 16 amino acids. CDR3 nucleotides: TGTGCCAGCAGCTCGCGACCGGGACAGGGATACTCACCCCTCCACTTT. It specifies CASSSRPGQGYSPLHF.

The V and J genes are TRBV28 and TRBJ2-1; D gene ambiguous. There are 11 residues in the CDR3. V lost 6 bases, J lost 2 bases, and 2 bases lay in between. CDR1 is MDHEN, CDR2 SYDVKM, per germline. This CDR3 reads CASRAYNEQFF. The DNA of the CDR3 is TGTGCCAGCAGGGCCTACAATGAGCAGTTCTTC.

The chain joins TRBV2 to TRBJ2-7; possibly TRBD2 for D (5 bases). Germline V gene sequence: CDR1 SNHLY, CDR2 FYNNEI. The length of the CDR3 is 13 residues. The germline V and J ends were trimmed by 4 bases and 6 bases, with 13 bases remaining between them. The CDR3 spells CASSVRLFGEQYF. As DNA, the CDR3 is TGTGCCAGCAGTGTACGACTATTCGGCGAGCAGTACTTC.

The V call is TRBV29-1, the J call TRBJ2-7; D is unresolved. The germline V gene has CDR1 SQVTM and CDR2 ANQGSEA. This CDR3 comprises 11 residues. With 4 bases removed from V and 5 bases from J, the gap between germline ends came to 9 bases. The CDR3 reads CSVAGEHEQYF. The CDR3 coding sequence is TGCAGCGTTGCTGGGGAACACGAGCAGTACTTC.

This chain links TRBV28 with TRBJ2-5, with 7 bases that match TRBD2. Trimming took 4 bases from V and 2 from J; bases not matched to a gene: 7. Germline CDR1 MDHEN, CDR2 SYDVKM. This CDR3 spans 15 amino acids. The CDR3 loop is CASSSPGTIQETQYF. The CDR3 DNA reads as TGTGCCAGCAGTTCCCCCGGGACTATACAAGAGACCCAGTACTTC. Variable domain in full (rest from reference TRBV28 and TRBJ2-5): DVKVTQSSRYLVKRTGEKVFLECVQDMDHENMFWYRQDPGLGLRLIYFSYDVKMKEKGDIPEGYSVSREKKERFSLILESASTNQTSMYLCASSSPGTIQETQYFGPGTRLLVL.

Ten or more counts support this clone. The chain employs TRBV30 and TRBJ2-7; no reliable D call. This CDR3 comprises 13 residues. V was cut by 5 bases and J by 3 bases, with 14 bases left in between. Germline V gene sequence: CDR1 GTSNPN, CDR2 SVGIG (reference sequence). The CDR3 reads CAWDLDGFYEQYF. The CDR3 nucleotides read TGTGCCTGGGACTTGGATGGGTTCTACGAGCAGTACTTC. Variable domain in full (rest from reference TRBV30 and TRBJ2-7): SQTIHQWPATLVQPVGSPLSLECTVEGTSNPNLYWYRQAAGRGLQLLFYSVGIGQISSEVPQNLSASRPQDRQFILSSKKLLLSDSGFYLCAWDLDGFYEQYFGPGTRLTVT.

This sequence joins TRBV7-6 and TRBJ2-5; a weak D match, TRBD1 (6 bases). The germline V and J ends were trimmed by 4 bases and 1 base, with 16 bases remaining between them. Germline V gives CDR1 SGHVS, CDR2 FNYEAQ. This CDR3 has 16 amino acids. For the CDR3, the DNA is TGTGCCAGCAGCTCCCAACGAACAGGGCGCCAAGAGACCCAGTACTTC. Translated: CASSSQRTGRQETQYF.

This chain connects TRBV7-8 to TRBJ2-5; 8 bases align to TRBD2. CDR1 and CDR2 (germline): SGHVS, FQNEAQ. The CDR3 is 15 amino acids. The V gene end was trimmed by 2 bases and the J gene end by 2 bases; junction bases not matched to a gene: 4. CDR3 bases: TGTGCCAGCAGCTTAAAACTAGCGGTTCAAGAGACCCAGTACTTC. This gives the protein CASSLKLAVQETQYF.

V is TRBV9 and J is TRBJ2-1, with a weak D call TRBD1 (5 bases). V shed 0 bases and J shed 5 bases, with 6 bases lying between them. There are 13 residues in the CDR3. CDR1 and CDR2 (germline): SGDLS, YYNGEE. The CDR3 bases are TGTGCCAGCAGCGTAGACAGGAACAATGAGCAGTTCTTC. The encoded protein is CASSVDRNNEQFF.

The CDR3 DNA reads TGTGCCAGCAGTTGGGGACAGGTGGAAGGCTACACCTTC. It is translated as CASSWGQVEGYTF. The V gene is TRBV12-3 or TRBV12-4, the J gene TRBJ1-2; 8 bases map to TRBD1. This CDR3 has 13 amino acids. The J segment lost 8 bases and the V segment lost 4 bases, leaving 6 bases of the junction unmatched.

This rearrangement joins TRBV10-2 to TRBJ1-1, with 9 bases lining up with TRBD1. Germline V gene data show CDR1 as WSHSY and CDR2 as SAAADI. V gave up 10 bases and J gave up 3 bases; unmatched junction bases: 6. The CDR3 totals 13 residues. The CDR3 DNA reads as TGCGCCACCATACGGACAGGGGACACTGAAGCTTTCTTT. Residues: CATIRTGDTEAFF.

The gene calls are TRBV3-1 (or the pseudogene TRBV3-2) and TRBJ2-3; 9 bases are a match to TRBD2. The CDR3 is 18 amino acids. From germline, CDR1 is LGHDT and CDR2 YNNKEL (reference sequence). J gave up 2 bases and V 5 bases, and 14 bases lay outside the gene matches. CDR3 nucleotide sequence: TGTGCCAGCAGCACGACAGAACTAGCGGGCTTCACCACAGATACGCAGTATTTT. Amino acids: CASSTTELAGFTTDTQYF.

This clone was observed once. The chain joins TRBV3-1 (or the pseudogene TRBV3-2) to TRBJ2-1; D may match TRBD1 or TRBD2 (5 bases each). The CDR3 totals 15 residues. Per the germline V gene, CDR1 is LGHDT and CDR2 is YNNKEL (reference sequence). Trimming pared 2 bases from V and 6 bases from J, leaving 14 bases between. CDR3 residues: CASSQQNGAGNEQFF. The CDR3, as DNA: TGTGCCAGCAGCCAACAGAACGGGGCAGGCAATGAGCAGTTCTTC.

V is TRBV6-6 and J is TRBJ2-7; possibly TRBD2 for D (6 bases). The CDR3 covers 15 residues. Per the germline V gene, CDR1 is MNHNY and CDR2 is SVGAGI (reference sequence). Trimming took off 7 bases at V and 2 bases at J, with 18 bases between the two ends. The CDR3 region is CASTVLGGLTYEQYF. As DNA, the CDR3 is TGTGCCAGCACCGTTCTTGGAGGGCTGACCTACGAGCAGTACTTC.

V gene TRBV10-2 combines with J gene TRBJ2-1; 11 nucleotides align to TRBD2. V lost 3 bases to trimming and J lost 5 bases; unmatched junction nucleotides: 6. The germline gives CDR1 WSHSY, CDR2 SAAADI. CDR3 length: 16 amino acids. CDR3 region: CASSEGLAGGNNEQFF. The CDR3 coding sequence is TGCGCCAGCAGTGAAGGCCTAGCGGGGGGCAACAATGAGCAGTTCTTC.

This sequence joins TRBV6-5 and TRBJ2-7; the D is unclear. Germline-derived CDR1 and CDR2 are MNHEY and SVGAGI. This CDR3 contains 15 residues. Trimming cost V 2 bases and J 2 bases, with 13 bases left between them. The CDR3 sequence is CASSYPRAVAYEQYF. The CDR3 nucleotides read TGTGCCAGCAGTTACCCACGGGCTGTGGCCTACGAGCAGTACTTC.

V is TRBV18 and J is TRBJ1-3; no clear D gene. The CDR3 is 14 residues long. Germline loops: CDR1 KGHSH, CDR2 LQKENI. The V and J ends lost 3 bases and 0 bases respectively, with 6 bases between them. DNA for the CDR3: TGTGCCAGCTCACCGGTGGGCTCTGGAAACACCATATATTTT. Translated: CASSPVGSGNTIYF.

This clone appeared a few times. The V gene is TRBV6-5, the J gene TRBJ2-2; 7 nucleotides match TRBD1. Germline V gene data show CDR1 as MNHEY and CDR2 as SVGAGI. The CDR3 contains 16 residues. The trim removed 3 bases at V and 1 base at J, leaving 5 bases unmatched. The CDR3 nucleotides are TGTGCCAGCAGTTATAGGGGACAGCAGAACACCGGGGAGCTGTTTTTT. Translation gives CASSYRGQQNTGELFF.

The gene calls are TRBV14 and TRBJ1-6, with D uncertain. The CDR3 sequence is 14 residues long. The V and J ends lost 3 bases and 4 bases respectively, with 7 bases between them. CDR1 is SGHDN and CDR2 is FVKESK in the germline V gene. For the CDR3, the DNA is TGTGCCAGCAGCCAGGGCCGGTATAATTCACCCCTCCACTTT. Protein product: CASSQGRYNSPLHF. Complete variable domain (other parts from reference TRBV14 and TRBJ1-6): EAGVTQFPSHSVIEKGQTVTLRCDPISGHDNLYWYRRVMGKEIKFLLHFVKESKQDESGMPNNRFLAERTGGTYSTLKVQPAELEDSGVYFCASSQGRYNSPLHFGNGTRLTVT.

The rearrangement uses TRBV6-2 or TRBV6-3 and TRBJ1-5; no clear D. The CDR3 extends over 12 amino acids. V was trimmed by 3 bases and J by 6 bases, leaving 6 bases between them. Germline V gene lookup returns CDR1 MNHEY and CDR2 SVGEGT. CDR3 in DNA: TGTGCCAGCAGTTATGCCCGTCAGCCCCAGCATTTT. Amino acids: CASSYARQPQHF.

The J gene is TRBJ2-6, the V gene TRBV5-6, with 8 bases that match TRBD1. Trimming removed 0 bases from V and 2 bases from J; junction bases left unmatched: 4. Looked up from germline, CDR1 is SGHDT and CDR2 is YYEEEE. The CDR3 is made up of 17 amino acids. The CDR3: CASSLDPDRAGANVLTF. In DNA, the CDR3 is TGTGCCAGCAGCTTGGATCCGGACAGGGCTGGGGCCAACGTCCTGACTTTC.

The J gene is TRBJ1-5, the V gene TRBV2; possibly TRBD1 for D (5 bases). V dropped 6 bases and J dropped 4 bases, with 13 bases sitting between them. Germline CDR1 SNHLY, CDR2 FYNNEI. The CDR3 has 14 residues. This CDR3 is CASRQSEGNQPQHF. CDR3 nucleotide sequence: TGTGCCAGCAGGCAAAGTGAGGGGAATCAGCCCCAGCATTTT. The full variable domain, in which reference TRBV2 and TRBJ1-5 provide the parts outside the CDR3, is EPEVTQTPSHQVTQMGQEVILRCVPISNHLYFYWYRQILGQKVEFLVSFYNNEISEKSEIFDDQFSVERPDGSNFTLKIRSTKLEDSAMYFCASRQSEGNQPQHFGDGTRLSIL.